The TCR beta chain described here comes from a study of PD-1 blockade in mismatch repair-deficient tumors. V was cut by 4 bases and J by 6 bases, with 7 bases left in between. Germline CDR1 reads MNHEY; CDR2 reads SMNVEV (reference sequence). The CDR3 sequence is 12 residues long. A remark on this clone: Its specificity is not known.

The time point denotes: roughly ten-day in vitro stimulation with candidate neoantigen peptide 2. An approximately 10-day in vitro culture was run per each of roughly 7 reactive peptides. The repertoire was sequenced with immunoSEQ multiplex PCR; TCRdb's copy has only in-frame clones and lacks some. The top ten hold roughly 21% of the sample, which has about 9,800 clones, 86% seen once. V is TRBV27 and J is TRBJ2-1; maybe TRBD1 (5 bases). The source material was cells cultured in vitro, sampled from a patient treated with pembrolizumab. The clonotype was recovered from an adult with mismatch repair-deficient cancer. The CDR3 DNA reads as TGTGCCAGCAGTTGGACACCCAATGAGCAGTTCTTC. This translates into CASSWTPNEQFF.